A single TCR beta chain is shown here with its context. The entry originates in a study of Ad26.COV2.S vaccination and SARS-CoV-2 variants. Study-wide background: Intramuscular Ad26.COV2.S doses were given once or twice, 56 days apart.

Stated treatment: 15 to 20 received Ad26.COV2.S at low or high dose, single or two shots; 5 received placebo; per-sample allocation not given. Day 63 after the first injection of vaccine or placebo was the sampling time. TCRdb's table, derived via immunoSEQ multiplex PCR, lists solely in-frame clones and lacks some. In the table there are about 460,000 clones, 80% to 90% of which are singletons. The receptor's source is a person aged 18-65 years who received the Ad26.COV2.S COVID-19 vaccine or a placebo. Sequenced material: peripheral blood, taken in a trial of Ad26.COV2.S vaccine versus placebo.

This chain's CDR3 is CASSPSGAGNTEAFF. CDR3 coding DNA: TGTGCCAGCAGCCCCAGTGGTGCAGGGAACACTGAAGCTTTCTTT. This sequence joins TRBV7-8 and TRBJ1-1; D ambiguous. The ends were cut back, 5 bases at V and 1 base at J, with 14 bases in the middle. The CDR3 loop spans 15 amino acids. From germline, CDR1 is SGHVS and CDR2 FQNEAQ.